These 8 T cell receptor beta chains were sequenced from one sample in a study of blood T cells in healthy people across ages (dated by TCRdb to between 2014 and 2016). The library came from 5' RACE. The sequencing machine was an Illumina HiSeq 2500. The second PCR ran for about 7 to 11 cycles and used a J-beta primer mix along with a sample-barcoded 5' primer. In TCRdb, the public reads were trimmed at Q25 with fastp and aligned with MiXCR, with productive beta chains retained. One record per CDR3 amino acid sequence lists the most common genes and DNA. This sample is represented by 850,000 to 1,100,000 distinct CDR3 sequences; under 40% of them were singletons. Together, the top ten hold about an eighth of the sample. Specimen: blood. Receptor source: a man younger than 30 in good health.

Remarks on this clonotype: A single base separates this from a much larger clone, so it may be a read error. This chain links TRBV18 with TRBJ1-2; D unresolved. Germline V CDR1 and CDR2: KGHSH, LQKENI. This CDR3 spans 13 amino acids. The CDR3 coding sequence is TGTGCCGGCTCACCATCGGATAGCAGAGGCTACACCTTC. This encodes CAGSPSDSRGYTF.

With regard to this clonotype: It may be a read error: a sequence one base away is much more abundant. This chain joins TRBV7-2 and TRBJ2-1; 7 bases match TRBD2. CDR1 and CDR2 (germline): SGHTA, FQGNSA. Trimming cost V 2 bases and J 13 bases; bases outside gene matches: 8. CDR3 length equals 13 residues. Here the CDR3 DNA reads TGTGCCAGCAGCTTACGGGACTATGAGACCCAGTTCTTC. Its protein product is CASSLRDYETQFF.

This clonotype has only a few counts. The genes are TRBV6-5 and TRBJ1-1; perhaps TRBD1 as D (5 bases). The germline gives CDR1 MNHEY, CDR2 SVGAGI. Trimming shortened V by 6 bases and J by 3 bases, and 17 bases separated the two germline ends. This CDR3 has 15 amino acids. The CDR3 DNA reads TGTGCCAGCAGCAATAGAGAGGGGCTGGACACTGAAGCTTTCTTT. Residues: CASSNREGLDTEAFF.

This clonotype was observed a handful of times. This chain links TRBV7-9 with TRBJ2-3; 10 bases align to TRBD1. This CDR3 is 18 amino acids long. V lost 5 bases to trimming and J lost 0 bases; unmatched junction nucleotides: 11. CDR1 and CDR2 from the germline V gene are SEHNR and FQNEAQ (reference sequence). The CDR3 DNA follows: TGTGCCAGCAGCCTTCCCCGGGACAGGGGACAAAGCACAGATACGCAGTATTTT. Its translation: CASSLPRDRGQSTDTQYF.

This clonotype was counted only a few times. The J gene is TRBJ1-6, the V gene TRBV4-1; D is undetermined. V lost 0 bases and J 4 bases, leaving 10 bases between the germline ends. In germline, CDR1 is MGHRA, CDR2 YSYEKL. The CDR3 is 16 amino acids. The CDR3: CASSQDGGLYNSPLHF. The DNA for the CDR3 is TGCGCCAGCAGCCAAGATGGAGGACTGTATAATTCACCCCTCCACTTT.

The V gene is TRBV11-2, the J gene TRBJ1-5, with D perhaps matching TRBD1 (5 bases). CDR3 length equals 15 residues. V lost 1 base to trimming and J lost 5 bases, with 12 bases between them. Germline CDR1 is SGHAT and CDR2 is FQNNGV. The chain's CDR3 is CASSLGAQEDQPQHF. DNA for the CDR3: TGTGCCAGCAGCTTAGGTGCACAGGAGGATCAGCCCCAGCATTTT.

V and J are TRBV7-9 and TRBJ2-1, with 10 nucleotides matching TRBD2. The V gene end was trimmed by 5 bases and the J gene end by 8 bases; junction bases not matched to a gene: 6. Germline values: CDR1 SEHNR, CDR2 FQNEAQ (reference sequence). The CDR3 has 14 amino acids. The chain's CDR3 is CASSRGTSDDEQFF. Here the CDR3 DNA reads TGTGCCAGCAGCCGCGGGACTAGCGACGATGAGCAGTTCTTC.

The chain is built from TRBV2 and TRBJ1-2; 7 nucleotides agree with TRBD1. J gave up 4 bases and V 6 bases, and 8 bases lay outside the gene matches. CDR1 is SNHLY and CDR2 is FYNNEI in the germline V gene. CDR3 length equals 14 residues. The CDR3 sequence is CASRSRGFRYGYTF. CDR3 in DNA: TGTGCCAGCAGGTCCAGGGGGTTTCGCTATGGCTACACCTTC.